The next 9 T cell receptor beta chains were all read from a single sample in a study of CD8 T cells in ankylosing spondylitis. TCRdb ran MiXCR on the 5' RACE reads and lists one entry per CDR3 protein. Among over 150,000 distinct CDR3 sequences listed, around 13% were seen once. Material for sequencing was blood, either unsorted or a sorted T cell fraction (not recorded which). These receptors were obtained from a male donor with ankylosing spondylitis or in good health (not recorded which).

The chain is built from TRBV6-1 and TRBJ2-1, with 8 positions matching TRBD1. J was trimmed by 7 bases and V by 10 bases; bases with no gene match: 15. The CDR3 runs 15 residues. CDR1 is MNHNS, CDR2 SASEGT, per germline. The CDR3 nucleotides are TGTGCCACCCTACCCCCCGGGACAGGCCATAATGAGCAGTTCTTC. It codes for CATLPPGTGHNEQFF.

The rearrangement uses TRBV29-1 and TRBJ2-7; no reliable D call. V lost 6 bases, J lost 4 bases, and 7 bases lay in between. The germline CDR1 and CDR2 sequences are SQVTM and ANQGSEA. The CDR3 covers 10 residues. For the CDR3, the DNA is TGCAGCGTCGGCGGATACGAGCAGTACTTC. Translated, it gives CSVGGYEQYF.

The CDR3: CASSGFGGPSYEQYF. The CDR3 region has the DNA TGTGCCAGCAGCGGATTCGGGGGACCCTCCTACGAGCAGTACTTC. The V gene is TRBV7-9, the J gene TRBJ2-7; a weak D match, TRBD2 (6 bases). V was trimmed by 5 bases and J by 0 bases, leaving 14 bases between them. Germline assignment: CDR1 SEHNR and CDR2 FQNEAQ (reference sequence). This CDR3 comprises 15 residues.

This clonotype was observed many times. The chain carries TRBV14 and TRBJ2-1; the D call may be TRBD1 or TRBD2 (5 bases each). The germline V gene encodes CDR1 SGHDN and CDR2 FVKESK. Trimming shortened V by 0 bases and J by 8 bases, and 14 bases separated the two germline ends. This CDR3 contains 15 residues. The CDR3 bases are TGTGCCAGCAGCCAAGAAAGGGGACCCACCGATGAGCAGTTCTTC. It translates to CASSQERGPTDEQFF. The full variable domain, in which reference TRBV14 and TRBJ2-1 provide the parts outside the CDR3, is EAGVTQFPSHSVIEKGQTVTLRCDPISGHDNLYWYRRVMGKEIKFLLHFVKESKQDESGMPNNRFLAERTGGTYSTLKVQPAELEDSGVYFCASSQERGPTDEQFFGPGTRLTVL.

This clonotype showed up just a few times. The chain combines TRBV12-3 or TRBV12-4 with TRBJ2-7, with 8 bases that match TRBD2. J lost 1 base, V lost 7 bases, and 6 bases had no gene match. The CDR3 spans 14 residues. Here the CDR3 reads CASNPGGLSYEQYF. CDR3 DNA: TGTGCCAGCAACCCGGGGGGGCTTTCCTACGAGCAGTACTTC.

This clonotype has more than one count but fewer than ten. The chain combines TRBV14 with TRBJ1-1; D uncertain. CDR3 length equals 15 residues. Germline CDR1 is SGHDN and CDR2 is FVKESK. V was cut by 1 base and J by 4 bases, with 13 bases left in between. The CDR3, as DNA: TGTGCCAGCAGCCAAGCCCCCCGATCCGGCACTGAAGCTTTCTTT. Encoded protein: CASSQAPRSGTEAFF.

The rearrangement joins TRBV12-3 or TRBV12-4 to TRBJ2-2; D tentatively fits TRBD1 or TRBD2 (5 bases each). The CDR3 contains 14 residues. V was shortened by 1 base and J by 7 bases, with 10 bases between the two germline ends. The CDR3 protein is CASSLDPRGGELFF. CDR3 nucleotide sequence: TGTGCCAGCAGTTTAGATCCGAGGGGCGGGGAGCTGTTTTTT.

This clonotype has more than one count but fewer than ten. This sequence joins TRBV20-1 and TRBJ2-3; D unresolved. Germline CDR1 and CDR2: DFQATT and SNEGSKA (reference sequence). The V end was cut by 1 base, the J end by 2 bases, with 10 bases between. The CDR3 has 14 amino acids. DNA for the CDR3: TGCAGTGCTAGAGTTAACAGTTACACAGATACGCAGTATTTT. It yields the protein CSARVNSYTDTQYF.

The chain couples TRBV27 to TRBJ1-2; D perhaps matches TRBD1 (6 bases). CDR3 size: 12 residues. Trimming took off 11 bases at V and 4 bases at J, with 14 bases between the two ends. Germline values: CDR1 MNHEY, CDR2 SMNVEV (reference sequence). CDR3 amino acids: CASRGFSYGYTF. The CDR3 DNA follows: TGTGCCTCCAGGGGCTTCTCCTATGGCTACACCTTC.